The 13 T cell receptor beta chains below were found in one sample sequenced in a study of Graves' ophthalmopathy and Graves' hyperthyroidism. RNA transcripts yielded amplified TCR beta CDR3 regions. Investigators did first-round RT-PCR with HTBI primers, then second-round multiplex PCR. TCRdb analysed the multiplex PCR reads with MiXCR anew, one entry per CDR3 protein. The table lists around 1.1 million distinct CDR3 sequences, 35% to 45% of them singletons, with 11% in the top ten. The specimen sequenced was peripheral blood or thyroid tissue (not recorded which). These receptors originate from an adult man with Graves' hyperthyroidism.

The genes are TRBV20-1 and TRBJ2-2; 7 nucleotides match TRBD2. The J segment lost 1 base and the V segment lost 6 bases, leaving 11 bases of the junction unmatched. CDR3 length equals 16 residues. Germline V gene sequence: CDR1 DFQATT, CDR2 SNEGSKA (reference sequence). CDR3 protein: CSAHPVGGRNTGELFF. The DNA of the CDR3 is TGCAGTGCCCACCCGGTGGGGGGGAGGAACACCGGGGAGCTGTTTTTT.

This clonotype was picked up many times. The chain is built from TRBV29-1 and TRBJ2-7, with a possible D match to TRBD1 (7 bases). Germline assignment: CDR1 SQVTM and CDR2 ANQGSEA. The CDR3 covers 12 residues. Trimming cost V 6 bases and J 4 bases, with 13 bases left between them. CDR3 sequence (DNA): TGCAGCGTGGCGGGACAGCCATACGAGCAGTACTTC. Translated: CSVAGQPYEQYF.

The chain carries TRBV7-3 and TRBJ2-7; D unresolved. This CDR3 region has 15 residues. The V and J ends lost 5 bases and 2 bases respectively, with 16 bases between them. CDR1 and CDR2 (germline): SGHTA, FQGTGA. CDR3 sequence (DNA): TGTGCCAGCAGCCCCCGAGCCGGCCTTACCTACGAGCAGTACTTC. The encoded protein is CASSPRAGLTYEQYF.

The chain has TRBV29-1 and TRBJ2-7, with D possibly TRBD1 on 5 matching bases. Trimming took 8 bases from V and 5 from J, leaving 16 bases between them. Germline-derived CDR1 and CDR2 are SQVTM and ANQGSEA. The CDR3 sequence is 12 residues long. This CDR3 is CSFGQGTDEQYF. In DNA, the CDR3 is TGCAGCTTCGGGCAGGGAACGGACGAGCAGTACTTC.

This chain links TRBV6-6 with TRBJ2-7, with 9 positions matching TRBD1. This CDR3 spans 16 amino acids. Trimming cost V 5 bases and J 2 bases; bases outside gene matches: 10. Germline V CDR1 and CDR2: MNHNY, SVGAGI (reference sequence). The CDR3 sequence: CASSVVPGQGPYEQYF. The CDR3 nucleotides read TGTGCCAGCAGTGTAGTTCCGGGACAGGGACCCTACGAGCAGTACTTC.

The chain carries TRBV6-1 and TRBJ1-1, with D possibly TRBD1 on 6 matching bases. Looked up from germline, CDR1 is MNHNS and CDR2 is SASEGT. The V gene lost 4 bases and the J gene lost 4 bases, with 16 bases spanning the gap. This CDR3 spans 15 amino acids. The CDR3 DNA reads TGTGCCAGCAGTGCACCCTCCGGGACACCCACTGAAGCTTTCTTT. Translation gives CASSAPSGTPTEAFF.

This clonotype occurred many times. The DNA for the CDR3 is TGTGCCAGCAGCCAAAGGGGGATTTACGAGCAGTACTTC. Amino acids: CASSQRGIYEQYF. The J gene is TRBJ2-7, the V gene TRBV11-2; D might be TRBD1 (6 bases). This CDR3 contains 13 residues. CDR1 SGHAT and CDR2 FQNNGV come from the germline V gene. Trimming left V 5 bases short and J 4 bases short, with 12 bases between.

J is TRBJ2-3 and V is TRBV10-2, with TRBD1 matching 9 bases. Germline V gene data show CDR1 as WSHSY and CDR2 as SAAADI. This CDR3 contains 16 residues. Unmatched junction bases numbered 9, after V lost 6 bases and J lost 2 bases. The CDR3 sequence: CASRETGQGSTDTQYF. The CDR3 coding sequence is TGCGCCAGCAGGGAGACGGGACAGGGATCCACAGATACGCAGTATTTT.

This clonotype was observed many times. The J gene is TRBJ1-2, the V gene TRBV14; 7 bases fit TRBD1. Germline V lookup: CDR1 SGHDN, CDR2 FVKESK. The CDR3 is made up of 15 amino acids. Trimming at V came to 1 base and at J to 4 bases, leaving 6 bases not matched to a gene. The CDR3 loop reads CASSQVPGTVYGYTF. CDR3 sequence (DNA): TGTGCCAGCAGCCAAGTCCCCGGGACAGTCTATGGCTACACCTTC.

Worth noting for this clonotype: Sequence at one end of the junction differs from germline and may be a read error. The V and J genes are TRBV5-1 and TRBJ1-3; D call uncertain. CDR1 SGHRS and CDR2 YFSETQ come from the germline V gene. This CDR3 is built from 14 residues. DNA of the CDR3: TGCGCCAGCAGCCCGGAATCATGGGGAAACACCGTATATTTT. It encodes CASSPESWGNTVYF. The full variable domain, its missing parts supplied by reference TRBV5-1 and TRBJ1-3, is KAGVTQTPRYLIKTRGQQVTLSCSPISGHRSVSWYQQTPGQGLQFLFEYFSETQRNKGNFPGRFSGRQFSNSRSEMNVSTLELGDSALYLCASSPESWGNTVYFGEGSWLTVV.

This sequence joins TRBV15 and TRBJ1-2; no clear D. CDR3 length: 12 residues. CDR1 and CDR2 (germline): LNHNV, YYDKDF (reference sequence). With 6 bases removed from V and 12 bases from J, the gap between germline ends came to 17 bases. As DNA, the CDR3 is TGTGCCACCAGGACCCCTGCCTCTGGAAACACCTTC. Translation: CATRTPASGNTF.

This clonotype was seen repeatedly, ten times or more. The chain joins TRBV29-1 to TRBJ2-7; a possible D gene is TRBD1 (5 bases). V was trimmed by 6 bases and J by 3 bases, leaving 18 bases between them. The germline V gene encodes CDR1 SQVTM and CDR2 ANQGSEA. The CDR3 contains 14 residues. The CDR3 coding sequence is TGCAGCGTCAGGGTGGCAAATCAAAACTACGAGCAGTACTTC. Residues: CSVRVANQNYEQYF.

As to this clonotype: A much larger clone sits a single nucleotide away, making a read error possible. The chain recombines TRBV4-1 with TRBJ1-1; 7 nucleotides match TRBD1. The CDR3 has 13 amino acids. The germline gives CDR1 MGHRA, CDR2 YSYEKL. Written as DNA, the CDR3 is TGCGCCAGCACGGACAGGCAGTACACTGAAGCTCTCTTT. Translated, it gives CASTDRQYTEALF.